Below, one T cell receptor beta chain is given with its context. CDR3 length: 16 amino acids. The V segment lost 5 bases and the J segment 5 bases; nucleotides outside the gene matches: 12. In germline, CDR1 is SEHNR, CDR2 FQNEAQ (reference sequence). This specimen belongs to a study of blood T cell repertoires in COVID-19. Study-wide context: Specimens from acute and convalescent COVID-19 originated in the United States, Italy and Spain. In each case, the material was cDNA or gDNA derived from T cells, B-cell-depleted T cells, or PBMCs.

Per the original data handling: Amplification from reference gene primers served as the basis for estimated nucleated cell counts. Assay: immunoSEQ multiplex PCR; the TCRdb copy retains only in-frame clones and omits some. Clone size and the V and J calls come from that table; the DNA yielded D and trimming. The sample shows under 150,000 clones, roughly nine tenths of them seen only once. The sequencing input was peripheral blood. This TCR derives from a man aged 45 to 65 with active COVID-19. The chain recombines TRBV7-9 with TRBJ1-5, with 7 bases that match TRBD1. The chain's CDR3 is CASSPSGTESYQPQHF. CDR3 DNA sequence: TGTGCCAGCAGCCCCTCCGGGACAGAAAGTTATCAGCCCCAGCATTTT. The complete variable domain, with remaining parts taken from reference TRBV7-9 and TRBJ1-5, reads DTGVSQNPRHKITKRGQNVTFRCDPISEHNRLYWYRQTLGQGPEFLTYFQNEAQLEKSRLLSDRFSAERPKGSFSTLEIQRTEQGDSAMYLCASSPSGTESYQPQHFGDGTRLSIL.